These 32 T cell receptor beta chains came from one sample sequenced in a study of blood T cell repertoires in COVID-19. The assay was immunoSEQ multiplex PCR, and TCRdb's table has in-frame clones only and misses some. The sample has 650,000 to 800,000 clones, around 89% seen once; the top ten hold roughly 0.25%. Sequencing was carried out using peripheral blood. Every receptor here comes from a woman between 18 and 30 years old with acute or convalescent COVID-19.

In nucleotides, the CDR3 is TGTGCCAGCAGCCAACCGCTCAGAGAGACCCAGTACTTC. Its protein product is CASSQPLRETQYF. V gene TRBV7-9 combines with J gene TRBJ2-5; no reliable D call. Per germline, CDR1 SEHNR and CDR2 FQNEAQ (reference sequence). The CDR3 contains 13 residues. Trimming shortened V by 5 bases and J by 4 bases, and 11 bases separated the two germline ends.

This chain links TRBV5-4 with TRBJ1-6, with 9 bases that match TRBD1. In germline, CDR1 is SGHNT, CDR2 YYREEE (reference sequence). The CDR3 has 16 amino acids. V lost 4 bases to trimming and J lost 7 bases; unmatched junction nucleotides: 9. The DNA of the CDR3 is TGTGCCAGCAGCCGCGCGGTTGGACAGGGGAATTCACCCCTCCACTTT. Its protein product is CASSRAVGQGNSPLHF.

The V call is TRBV6-4, the J call TRBJ2-7; D is possibly TRBD1 (5 bases). Trimming cost V 2 bases and J 6 bases, with 8 bases left between them. The CDR3 length is 12 residues. Germline-derived CDR1 and CDR2 are MRHNA and SNTAGT. The CDR3 reads CASSDGQGEQYF. CDR3 in DNA: TGTGCCAGCAGTGACGGACAAGGCGAGCAGTACTTC.

This clone appeared a single time. The chain uses TRBV5-1 and TRBJ2-7, with D maybe TRBD2 (5 bases). Germline values: CDR1 SGHRS, CDR2 YFSETQ. The CDR3 totals 14 residues. Trimming took off 5 bases at V and 2 bases at J, with 14 bases between the two ends. CDR3 DNA sequence: TGCGCCAGCAGAAGGACGGGAACAACCTACGAGCAGTACTTC. This sequence encodes CASRRTGTTYEQYF.

V gene TRBV27 combines with J gene TRBJ1-5; 8 bases agree with TRBD1. Germline assignment: CDR1 MNHEY and CDR2 SMNVEV (reference sequence). V lost 0 bases to trimming and J lost 4 bases; unmatched junction nucleotides: 5. The CDR3 consists of 16 residues. The CDR3, as DNA: TGTGCCAGCAGTTTATCGGGGACAGGTCTTAATCAGCCCCAGCATTTT. Encoded protein: CASSLSGTGLNQPQHF.

The count of this clone is one. J is TRBJ1-1 and V is TRBV7-9; D may be TRBD1 (5 bases). The CDR3 totals 17 residues. The germline gives CDR1 SEHNR, CDR2 FQNEAQ (reference sequence). With 4 bases removed from V and 1 base from J, the gap between germline ends came to 19 bases. Here the CDR3 reads CASSSPGRGPRNTEAFF. CDR3 bases: TGTGCCAGCAGCTCCCCCGGGCGGGGCCCTAGGAACACTGAAGCTTTCTTT.

The chain has TRBV2 and TRBJ1-2, with 7 bases lining up with TRBD1. Germline CDR1 and CDR2: SNHLY and FYNNEI. The CDR3 extends over 13 amino acids. Trimming removed 7 bases from V and 2 bases from J; junction bases left unmatched: 4. CDR3: CASIGTANYGYTF. CDR3 in DNA: TGTGCCAGCATCGGGACAGCCAACTATGGCTACACCTTC.

The rearrangement uses TRBV7-8 and TRBJ1-2; D might be TRBD1 (5 bases). This CDR3 comprises 16 residues. The germline gives CDR1 SGHVS, CDR2 FQNEAQ. V gave up 1 base and J gave up 4 bases, with 16 bases separating them. CDR3 residues: CASSLGRGNGVYGYTF. For the CDR3, the DNA is TGTGCCAGCAGCTTAGGTCGGGGGAATGGTGTCTATGGCTACACCTTC.

The rearrangement joins TRBV30 to TRBJ2-7, with 7 bases that match TRBD2. With V trimmed by 4 bases and J by 0 bases, 6 bases remained unmatched. The CDR3 runs to 14 residues. CDR1 and CDR2 (germline): GTSNPN, SVGIG (reference sequence). CDR3 amino acids: CAWTPAGVSYEQYF. CDR3 nucleotide sequence: TGTGCCTGGACACCCGCGGGAGTCTCCTACGAGCAGTACTTC.

The chain is built from TRBV19 and TRBJ2-3, with TRBD1 matching over 8 bases. The CDR3 consists of 16 residues. With 7 bases clipped from V and 3 bases from J, the junction kept 12 bases outside the gene matches. The germline CDR1 and CDR2 sequences are LNHDA and SQIVND (reference sequence). Here the CDR3 DNA reads TGTGCCAGTACATCAAATCAGGGGGCAGGAACAGATACGCAGTATTTT. Encoded protein: CASTSNQGAGTDTQYF.

The chain employs TRBV6-6 and TRBJ1-2, with D tentatively TRBD1 (6 bases). This CDR3 has 16 amino acids. V lost 7 bases, J lost 8 bases, and 26 bases lay in between. The germline gives CDR1 MNHNY, CDR2 SVGAGI (reference sequence). CDR3 residues: CASTRLTDRPARGYTF. In DNA, the CDR3 is TGTGCCAGCACGCGACTGACCGACAGGCCTGCGCGGGGCTACACCTTC.

The genes are TRBV7-9 and TRBJ2-1; 9 nucleotides line up with TRBD1. The CDR3 consists of 16 residues. In germline, CDR1 is SEHNR, CDR2 FQNEAQ (reference sequence). V lost 1 base and J lost 4; bases outside the gene matches: 5. CDR3 sequence (DNA): TGTGCCAGCAGCTTAGAAGGGGGACAGGGTTACAATGAGCAGTTCTTC. It yields the protein CASSLEGGQGYNEQFF.

The chain couples TRBV28 to TRBJ1-4, with D perhaps TRBD1 (6 bases). Germline V lookup: CDR1 MDHEN, CDR2 SYDVKM. Trimming stripped 1 base from V and 5 bases from J, with 14 bases between. The CDR3 covers 16 residues. The CDR3 is CASSLSAGARNEKLFF. The CDR3 region has the DNA TGTGCCAGCAGTTTATCGGCAGGGGCAAGGAATGAAAAACTGTTTTTT.

The V call is TRBV20-1, the J call TRBJ1-2, with TRBD1 identical over 10 bases. J lost 13 bases, V lost 3 bases, and 17 bases had no gene match. The CDR3 runs 15 residues. CDR1 and CDR2 (germline): DFQATT, SNEGSKA (reference sequence). The DNA of the CDR3 is TGCAGTGCTAGTGATGCCGGGACAGGGGCATCCAGTCTCACCTTC. Protein product: CSASDAGTGASSLTF.

The chain recombines TRBV12-3 or TRBV12-4 with TRBJ2-7; perhaps TRBD2 as D (6 bases). This CDR3 is 13 amino acids long. V lost 11 bases, J lost 0 bases, and 14 bases lay in between. The CDR3 DNA reads as TGTGCCTCGGGCGGGCGGGACTCCTACGAGCAGTACTTC. It encodes CASGGRDSYEQYF.

The chain employs TRBV14 and TRBJ2-1, with a tentative D call TRBD1 (5 bases). The germline V gene encodes CDR1 SGHDN and CDR2 FVKESK. The CDR3 has 13 amino acids. V lost 0 bases and J 14 bases, leaving 14 bases between the germline ends. CDR3 sequence reads: CASSQDLLDKKFF. CDR3 DNA: TGTGCCAGCAGCCAAGATCTTTTGGACAAAAAGTTCTTC.

The J gene is TRBJ2-2, the V gene TRBV9; D unresolved. V lost 0 bases and J 7 bases, leaving 7 bases between the germline ends. The germline gives CDR1 SGDLS, CDR2 YYNGEE. This CDR3 is 13 amino acids long. CDR3 coding DNA: TGTGCCAGCAGCGTAGGAGCTAGCGGGGAGCTGTTTTTT. Translated: CASSVGASGELFF. The full variable domain, in which reference TRBV9 and TRBJ2-2 provide the parts outside the CDR3, is DSGVTQTPKHLITATGQRVTLRCSPRSGDLSVYWYQQSLDQGLQFLIQYYNGEERAKGNILERFSAQQFPDLHSELNLSSLELGDSALYFCASSVGASGELFFGEGSRLTVL.

This chain uses TRBV5-1 with TRBJ2-7, with 9 nucleotides matching TRBD1. V shed 3 bases and J 7 bases; nucleotides not matched to a gene: 8. There are 14 residues in the CDR3. In germline, CDR1 is SGHRS, CDR2 YFSETQ. The CDR3 protein is CASSSRDRVEEQYF. CDR3 nucleotides: TGCGCCAGCAGCTCCCGGGACAGGGTTGAGGAGCAGTACTTC.

This sequence joins TRBV5-1 and TRBJ2-2, with TRBD1 as a possible D gene (5 bases). Germline V CDR1 and CDR2: SGHRS, YFSETQ. The CDR3 length is 15 residues. Between the trimmed V and J ends, which lost 1 base and 5 bases, there was a span of 12 bases. CDR3 nucleotide sequence: TGCGCCAGCAGCTTGTTGACAGTCGGTACCGGGGAGCTGTTTTTT. Encoded protein: CASSLLTVGTGELFF.

The gene calls are TRBV10-3 and TRBJ2-7; TRBD1 matches 7 bases. Per the germline V gene, CDR1 is ENHRY and CDR2 is SYGVKD. V trimming: 4 bases; J trimming: 12 bases; junction bases outside the gene matches: 9. This CDR3 has 12 residues. CDR3 coding DNA: TGTGCCATCAGTGCCCCGACAGGGCCCGGGTACTTC. Its translation is CAISAPTGPGYF.

CDR3 amino acids: CATGDRGDEQFF. CDR3 DNA sequence: TGTGCCACCGGCGACAGGGGCGATGAGCAGTTCTTC. The chain combines TRBV15 with TRBJ2-1, with 8 bases lining up with TRBD1. The length of the CDR3 is 12 residues. CDR1 is LNHNV, CDR2 YYDKDF, per germline (reference sequence). The V and J ends lost 8 bases and 8 bases, in that order; junction bases with no gene match: 5.

The chain has TRBV4-3 and TRBJ2-6; 9 nucleotides match TRBD1. Germline V gene data show CDR1 as LGHNA and CDR2 as YSLEER. Trimming at V came to 4 bases and at J to 4 bases, leaving 8 bases not matched to a gene. This CDR3 is built from 17 residues. This CDR3 is CASSREQGAWGANVLTF. In DNA, the CDR3 is TGCGCCAGCAGCCGAGAACAGGGGGCGTGGGGGGCCAACGTCCTGACTTTC.

The rearrangement links TRBV5-1 to TRBJ2-7; possibly TRBD2 for D (5 bases). The ends were cut back, 3 bases at V and 1 base at J, with 14 bases in the middle. The CDR3 has 15 residues. From germline, CDR1 is SGHRS and CDR2 YFSETQ. The CDR3 DNA is TGCGCCAGCAGCTCCTCGGGGAGCGCGTCCTACGAGCAGTACTTC. Amino acid sequence: CASSSSGSASYEQYF.

The V call is TRBV19, the J call TRBJ2-2, with 7 bases aligning to TRBD2. The germline V gene has CDR1 LNHDA and CDR2 SQIVND (reference sequence). This CDR3 is 16 amino acids long. Losses at the gene ends were 1 base for V and 3 bases for J; bases not matched to a gene: 5. The CDR3 sequence is CASSIGKLAYTGELFF. In DNA form, the CDR3 reads TGTGCCAGTAGTATAGGAAAACTAGCGTACACCGGGGAGCTGTTTTTT.

Of note for this clone: Its ends do not fully match the called genes, so a read error is possible. This chain joins TRBV6-1 and TRBJ1-1, with D maybe TRBD1 (5 bases). The CDR3 is 13 residues long. Germline CDR1 and CDR2: MNHNS and SASEGT. The DNA for the CDR3 is TGTGCCAGCAGTGAAGCGCCACGTACAGGCGCATACTTT. This sequence encodes CASSEAPRTGAYF.

The chain is built from TRBV21-1 and TRBJ1-5; the table gives TRBD1 as D, unverified against the DNA. TRBV21-1 is a pseudogene locus. The CDR3 is 15 residues long. The chain's CDR3 is CASSKGRQGNQPQHF. CDR3 nucleotide sequence: TGTGCCAGCAGCAAAGGGAGACAGGGCAATCAGCCCCAGCATTTT.

V and J are TRBV28 and TRBJ2-2, with 11 nucleotides matching TRBD2. Germline values: CDR1 MDHEN, CDR2 SYDVKM. This CDR3 region has 18 residues. The J segment lost 6 bases and the V segment lost 5 bases, leaving 14 bases of the junction unmatched. CDR3 in DNA: TGTGCCAGCAGTCCCATCCTAGCGGGGGGTTCAGGGGCCGGGGAGCTGTTTTTT. Translating it yields CASSPILAGGSGAGELFF.

This clone showed up just a few times. The chain uses TRBV19 and TRBJ1-2; D not certain. V was cut by 7 bases and J by 13 bases, with 19 bases left in between. Per germline, CDR1 LNHDA and CDR2 SQIVND (reference sequence). This CDR3 spans 12 amino acids. The CDR3 DNA reads as TGTGCCAGTACCGGCATCCCGGGGTTCTCCACCTTC. Translation: CASTGIPGFSTF. Together with reference TRBV19 and TRBJ1-2, the CDR3 gives the full variable domain: DGGITQSPKYLFRKEGQNVTLSCEQNLNHDAMYWYRQDPGQGLRLIYYSQIVNDFQKGDIAEGYSVSREKKESFPLTVTSAQKNPTAFYLCASTGIPGFSTFGSGTRLTVV.

V and J are TRBV6-2 or TRBV6-3 and TRBJ1-1; TRBD1 matches at 8 bases. Germline V lookup: CDR1 MNHEY, CDR2 SVGEGT. The CDR3 runs to 16 residues. The V gene end was trimmed by 2 bases and the J gene end by 10 bases; junction bases not matched to a gene: 15. CDR3 bases: TGTGCCAGCAGTTACAACAGGCCCGAAACACAGGGGGGAGCTTTCTTT. This encodes CASSYNRPETQGGAFF.

As regards this clone: One end of the junction fails to match germline, which may point to a read error. The sample contains more than one DNA sequence encoding this CDR3. This rearrangement joins TRBV30 to TRBJ2-2; 14 bases align to TRBD2. CDR3 size: 18 residues. Germline V lookup: CDR1 GTSNPN, CDR2 SVGIG (reference sequence). The CDR3 bases are TGCGCCTGGAGTGGACGGACTAGCGGGGGGTCGAACACCGGGGAGCTGTTTTTT. It yields the protein CAWSGRTSGGSNTGELFF.

This clone was found once. The V gene is TRBV7-9, the J gene TRBJ2-3; 10 nucleotides line up with TRBD2. Germline loops: CDR1 SEHNR, CDR2 FQNEAQ (reference sequence). Losses at the gene ends were 4 bases for V and 8 bases for J; bases not matched to a gene: 12. The CDR3 is 16 amino acids. CDR3 sequence: CASSSGRAGGQGTQYF. In DNA, the CDR3 is TGTGCCAGCAGCTCAGGCAGAGCGGGGGGGCAGGGTACGCAGTATTTT. The full variable domain, its missing parts supplied by reference TRBV7-9 and TRBJ2-3, is DTGVSQNPRHKITKRGQNVTFRCDPISEHNRLYWYRQTLGQGPEFLTYFQNEAQLEKSRLLSDRFSAERPKGSFSTLEIQRTEQGDSAMYLCASSSGRAGGQGTQYFGPGTRLTVL.

This chain joins TRBV2 and TRBJ2-7, with 12 bases matching TRBD1. From germline, CDR1 is SNHLY and CDR2 FYNNEI. Losses at the gene ends were 6 bases for V and 3 bases for J; bases not matched to a gene: 3. The CDR3 has 14 residues. The CDR3 region has the DNA TGTGCCAGCAGGGGGACAGGGGGCAACTACGAGCAGTACTTC. Translating it yields CASRGTGGNYEQYF.